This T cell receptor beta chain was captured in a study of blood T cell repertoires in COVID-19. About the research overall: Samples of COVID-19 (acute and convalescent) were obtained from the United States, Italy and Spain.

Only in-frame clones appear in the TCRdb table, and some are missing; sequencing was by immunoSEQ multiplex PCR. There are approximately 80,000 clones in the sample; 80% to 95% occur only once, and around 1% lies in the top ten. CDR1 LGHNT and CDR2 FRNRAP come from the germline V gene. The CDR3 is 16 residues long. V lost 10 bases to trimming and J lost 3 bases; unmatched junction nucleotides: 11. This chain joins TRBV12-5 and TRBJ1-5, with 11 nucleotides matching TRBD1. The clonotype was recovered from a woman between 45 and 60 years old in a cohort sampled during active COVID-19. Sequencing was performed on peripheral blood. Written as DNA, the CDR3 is TGTGCTACCATACAGGGGGACAGGGGGTTCAATCAGCCCCAGCATTTT. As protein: CATIQGDRGFNQPQHF.